Below, 20 T cell receptor beta chains from the same sample are listed, as sequenced in a study of blood T cell repertoires in COVID-19. Assay used: immunoSEQ multiplex PCR; TCRdb lists only in-frame clones, some missing. Altogether around 56,000 clones are present, roughly nine tenths being singletons, with the ten largest covering 5.5% to 7.5%. Sequencing was carried out using peripheral blood. These receptors were taken from a woman aged 60-70 years with active or convalescent COVID-19.

J is TRBJ1-1 and V is TRBV7-9, with TRBD1 matching 10 bases. The CDR3 covers 18 residues. Germline values: CDR1 SEHNR, CDR2 FQNEAQ (reference sequence). The V and J ends lost 3 bases and 1 base, in that order; junction bases with no gene match: 11. As DNA, the CDR3 is TGTGCCAGCAGCTTTTCTCCGGGACAGGGGTATCGGAACACTGAAGCTTTCTTT. Translating gives CASSFSPGQGYRNTEAFF.

The chain uses TRBV13 and TRBJ1-2; TRBD1 is a possible D gene (6 bases). Germline loops: CDR1 PRHDT, CDR2 FYEKMQ (reference sequence). Between the trimmed V and J ends, which lost 5 bases and 1 base, there was a span of 14 bases. The CDR3 runs to 15 residues. This CDR3 reads CASSPDRRINYGYTF. The DNA of the CDR3 is TGTGCCAGCAGCCCCGACAGGCGCATTAACTATGGCTACACCTTC. The full variable domain, with the rest looked up from reference TRBV13 and TRBJ1-2, is AAGVIQSPRHLIKEKRETATLKCYPIPRHDTVYWYQQGPGQDPQFLISFYEKMQSDKGSIPDRFSAQQFSDYHSELNMSSLELGDSALYFCASSPDRRINYGYTFGSGTRLTVV.

The chain employs TRBV6-5 and TRBJ1-1; TRBD1 matches 10 bases. Germline V gives CDR1 MNHEY, CDR2 SVGAGI. J gave up 3 bases and V 0 bases, and 4 bases lay outside the gene matches. This CDR3 spans 16 amino acids. This CDR3 is CASSYSGTGVYTEAFF. The CDR3 DNA sequence: TGTGCCAGCAGTTACTCGGGGACAGGGGTGTACACTGAAGCTTTCTTT.

The rearrangement uses TRBV20-1 and TRBJ1-1; TRBD1 is a possible D gene (6 bases). Trimming pared 1 base from V and 8 bases from J, leaving 8 bases between. The CDR3 has 11 residues. CDR1 and CDR2 from the germline V gene are DFQATT and SNEGSKA (reference sequence). The CDR3 loop is CSARGGREAFF. The CDR3 DNA reads as TGCAGTGCTAGAGGGGGGCGGGAAGCTTTCTTT.

The chain links TRBV28 to TRBJ1-1, with D perhaps matching TRBD1 (6 bases). Looked up from germline, CDR1 is MDHEN and CDR2 is SYDVKM. The CDR3 contains 13 residues. V was clipped by 7 bases and J by 1 base, with 10 bases between them. CDR3 DNA sequence: TGTGCCAGCATCACGGGACAGAACACTGAAGCTTTCTTT. It is translated as CASITGQNTEAFF.

This clone was counted between two and nine times. The V call is TRBV28, the J call TRBJ1-1; D is perhaps TRBD1 (5 bases). Germline V gene data show CDR1 as MDHEN and CDR2 as SYDVKM. This CDR3 contains 16 residues. V lost 7 bases to trimming and J lost 0 bases, with 18 bases between them. Here the CDR3 reads CASTPGGADMNTEAFF. CDR3 nucleotide sequence: TGTGCCAGCACTCCGGGTGGGGCAGATATGAACACTGAAGCTTTCTTT.

This clone was recorded only once. The rearrangement uses TRBV10-3 and TRBJ1-2, with D perhaps TRBD1 (6 bases). Germline loops: CDR1 ENHRY, CDR2 SYGVKD. The CDR3 is 12 residues long. Trimming removed 3 bases from V and 4 bases from J, with 6 bases in between. The CDR3 DNA is TGTGCCATCAGTGACAGGGGCTATGGCTACACCTTC. Protein: CAISDRGYGYTF.

The gene calls are TRBV25-1 and TRBJ2-2, with a possible D match to TRBD2 (7 bases). V lost 1 base and J lost 1, with 10 bases in between. Germline CDR1 MGHDK, CDR2 SYGVNS. CDR3 length: 16 residues. The CDR3, as DNA: TGTGCCAGCAGTGAATGGGGGGGCAGGAACACCGGGGAGCTGTTTTTT. It specifies CASSEWGGRNTGELFF.

The chain links TRBV3-1 (or the pseudogene TRBV3-2) to TRBJ2-7; D may be TRBD1 (5 bases). Germline loops: CDR1 LGHDT, CDR2 YNNKEL (reference sequence). Trimming cost V 1 base and J 10 bases, with 11 bases left between them. The CDR3 length is 12 residues. The CDR3 loop reads CASSQVDSPQYF. DNA for the CDR3: TGTGCCAGCAGCCAAGTAGACAGCCCTCAGTACTTC.

V and J are TRBV11-2 and TRBJ2-1; D gene ambiguous. This CDR3 contains 14 residues. V was clipped by 4 bases and J by 6 bases, with 13 bases between them. Germline V lookup: CDR1 SGHAT, CDR2 FQNNGV. CDR3 region: CASSSSFSINEQFF. CDR3 DNA sequence: TGTGCCAGCAGCTCCTCCTTTTCTATCAATGAGCAGTTCTTC. The complete variable domain, with remaining parts taken from reference TRBV11-2 and TRBJ2-1, reads EAGVAQSPRYKIIEKRQSVAFWCNPISGHATLYWYQQILGQGPKLLIQFQNNGVVDDSQLPKDRFSAERLKGVDSTLKIQPAKLEDSAVYLCASSSSFSINEQFFGPGTRLTVL.

The rearrangement joins TRBV15 to TRBJ2-5; tentative D call: TRBD2 (6 bases). The CDR3 has 19 residues. Germline V gives CDR1 LNHNV, CDR2 YYDKDF (reference sequence). Trimming shortened V by 0 bases and J by 0 bases, and 20 bases separated the two germline ends. The CDR3 loop reads CATSREEIVTGEYQETQYF. The CDR3 bases are TGTGCCACCAGCAGAGAGGAAATAGTAACGGGGGAGTACCAAGAGACCCAGTACTTC.

The chain employs TRBV19 and TRBJ1-2; 10 bases are a match to TRBD1. The trim removed 7 bases at V and 2 bases at J, leaving 4 bases unmatched. This CDR3 has 14 amino acids. Germline lookup yields CDR1 LNHDA and CDR2 SQIVND (reference sequence). The DNA for the CDR3 is TGTGCCAGTAACCCGGGACAGGGGAACTATGGCTACACCTTC. Translated: CASNPGQGNYGYTF.

The rearrangement links TRBV11-2 to TRBJ1-3; 8 bases are shared with TRBD1. V lost 10 bases to trimming and J lost 2 bases; unmatched junction nucleotides: 13. CDR1 and CDR2 (germline): SGHAT, FQNNGV. The CDR3 loop spans 16 amino acids. CDR3 in DNA: TGTGCCACAACACTAACAGGGGGATCGGCTGGAAACACCATATATTTT. Residues: CATTLTGGSAGNTIYF.

The genes are TRBV4-1 and TRBJ1-2; 9 bases map to TRBD1. Trimming cost V 1 base and J 1 base; bases outside gene matches: 7. Germline assignment: CDR1 MGHRA and CDR2 YSYEKL. This CDR3 has 17 amino acids. The CDR3 DNA sequence: TGCGCCAGCAGCCAAGGGCGGACAGGGGCGCATAACTATGGCTACACCTTC. Amino acids: CASSQGRTGAHNYGYTF.

CDR3 nucleotide sequence: TGCGCCAGCAGCTTTAGGACAGGGCAGAACACTGAAGCTTTCTTT. Its protein product is CASSFRTGQNTEAFF. The V and J genes are TRBV5-1 and TRBJ1-1; 8 bases are a match to TRBD1. CDR3 length: 15 amino acids. V shed 2 bases and J 1 base; nucleotides not matched to a gene: 4. CDR1 is SGHRS and CDR2 is YFSETQ in the germline V gene.

The V and J genes are TRBV5-4 and TRBJ1-2, with D possibly being TRBD1 (5 bases). The CDR3 runs 13 residues. Per the germline V gene, CDR1 is SGHNT and CDR2 is YYREEE (reference sequence). With 2 bases removed from V and 4 bases from J, the gap between germline ends came to 9 bases. The CDR3 nucleotides are TGTGCCAGCAGCTTCCAGGGTTTCTATGGCTACACCTTC. As protein: CASSFQGFYGYTF.

The rearrangement joins TRBV5-1 to TRBJ1-3, with D perhaps TRBD1 (6 bases). Germline lookup yields CDR1 SGHRS and CDR2 YFSETQ. V was shortened by 0 bases and J by 5 bases, with 12 bases between the two germline ends. This CDR3 spans 15 amino acids. In DNA, the CDR3 is TGCGCCAGCAGCTTGGGGACAGTTTATCGAAACACCATATATTTT. Protein product: CASSLGTVYRNTIYF.

This clone is labeled medium-sized. Other DNA sequences in the sample encode the same CDR3. The rearrangement links TRBV11-2 to TRBJ2-1; 10 bases match TRBD2. Germline CDR1 reads SGHAT; CDR2 reads FQNNGV. This CDR3 spans 14 amino acids. The ends lost 5 bases at V and 11 bases at J; junction bases unmatched: 9. The CDR3 DNA sequence: TGTGCCAGCAGCCGACTAACTAGCGGGGCTAAGCAGTTCTTC. It yields the protein CASSRLTSGAKQFF. Supplemented by reference TRBV11-2 and TRBJ2-1, the full variable domain reads EAGVAQSPRYKIIEKRQSVAFWCNPISGHATLYWYQQILGQGPKLLIQFQNNGVVDDSQLPKDRFSAERLKGVDSTLKIQPAKLEDSAVYLCASSRLTSGAKQFFGPGTRLTVL.

V gene TRBV27 combines with J gene TRBJ1-2, with D unresolved. Germline assignment: CDR1 MNHEY and CDR2 SMNVEV (reference sequence). Deletions cut 8 bases from V and 8 bases from J, with 27 bases between. This CDR3 is built from 16 residues. CDR3 nucleotide sequence: TGTGCCAGCGGGTTAACTATGGCTACACCTTTGAACGGCTACACCTTC. Translation gives CASGLTMATPLNGYTF.

The V call is TRBV7-3, the J call TRBJ2-1; D possibly corresponds to TRBD2 (5 bases). Trimming took 6 bases from V and 0 from J, leaving 9 bases between them. CDR3 length equals 14 residues. Germline V gene lookup returns CDR1 SGHTA and CDR2 FQGTGA. CDR3 DNA: TGTGCCAGCAGGCAAGCGGCCTCCTACAATGAGCAGTTCTTC. Translated: CASRQAASYNEQFF.